Listed here are 21 T cell receptor beta chains from one sample, sequenced in a study of T cell responses to AZD1222 COVID-19 vaccine. Only in-frame clones appear in the TCRdb table, and some are missing; sequencing was by immunoSEQ multiplex PCR. The profile shows about 110,000 clones, about nine tenths of them singletons. Sample: peripheral blood, taken on day 0 of AZD1222 vaccination. All receptors come from an adult in good health.

The V gene is TRBV29-1, the J gene TRBJ2-5; TRBD2 matches 11 bases. V lost 4 bases and J lost 1; bases outside the gene matches: 5. The germline V gene has CDR1 SQVTM and CDR2 ANQGSEA. The CDR3 contains 15 residues. The CDR3 region is CSVGGLAEIQETQYF. The CDR3 coding sequence is TGCAGCGTTGGGGGACTAGCGGAGATCCAAGAGACCCAGTACTTC.

The chain recombines TRBV6-2 or TRBV6-3 with TRBJ2-1, with TRBD2 identical over 14 bases. Germline V lookup: CDR1 MNHEY, CDR2 SVGEGT. After removal of 0 bases from V and 2 bases from J, the junction contained 9 bases not matched to a gene. The CDR3 is made up of 20 amino acids. The CDR3 DNA reads as TGTGCCAGCAGTTACTCCCCGGGACTAGCGGGAGACCTCCCCTACAATGAGCAGTTCTTC. Translation: CASSYSPGLAGDLPYNEQFF.

The chain links TRBV25-1 to TRBJ2-7; tentatively, D is TRBD1 (5 bases). V was pared by 4 bases and J by 3 bases, with 16 bases between. Germline CDR1 MGHDK, CDR2 SYGVNS. The CDR3 sequence is 15 residues long. This CDR3 is CASSATGILGYEQYF. The DNA of the CDR3 is TGTGCCAGCAGTGCCACAGGTATACTGGGCTACGAGCAGTACTTC.

CDR3 protein: CASSLAGTSDYNEQFF. CDR3 sequence (DNA): TGCGCCAGCAGCTTGGCCGGGACTAGCGACTACAATGAGCAGTTCTTC. The chain joins TRBV5-1 to TRBJ2-1; 10 nucleotides line up with TRBD2. Germline CDR1 reads SGHRS; CDR2 reads YFSETQ. The CDR3 is made up of 16 amino acids. Germline trimming cut 0 bases from V and 3 bases from J; bases unmatched to any gene: 3.

CDR3 coding DNA: TGTGCCAGCAGCTCTCGGGACTCCCTGGGGGAGACCCAGTACTTC. It is translated as CASSSRDSLGETQYF. The rearrangement joins TRBV7-9 to TRBJ2-5, with D possibly matching TRBD2 (6 bases). This CDR3 has 15 amino acids. Trimming removed 4 bases at V and 5 bases at J, with 17 bases between. Germline-derived CDR1 and CDR2 are SEHNR and FQNEAQ (reference sequence).

J is TRBJ1-4 and V is TRBV9, with D unclear. The V and J ends lost 3 bases and 14 bases respectively, with 23 bases between them. Per germline, CDR1 SGDLS and CDR2 YYNGEE. The CDR3 spans 15 residues. The CDR3 nucleotides read TGTGCCAGCAGCGCCGGAGGGAGGGTCGGATCTAAGCTGTTTTTT. Protein: CASSAGGRVGSKLFF.

This sequence joins TRBV2 and TRBJ2-7, with D tentatively TRBD2 (5 bases). With 1 base removed from V and 3 bases from J, the gap between germline ends came to 10 bases. The CDR3 runs to 14 residues. Per the germline V gene, CDR1 is SNHLY and CDR2 is FYNNEI. CDR3 protein: CASSEGGWDYEQYF. The CDR3 DNA is TGTGCCAGCAGTGAAGGCGGGTGGGACTACGAGCAGTACTTC.

The V call is TRBV19, the J call TRBJ2-2; D unclear. V was trimmed by 5 bases and J by 4 bases, leaving 23 bases between them. The CDR3 totals 18 residues. Germline values: CDR1 LNHDA, CDR2 SQIVND (reference sequence). The chain's CDR3 is CASSYLATGVTGTGELFF. The CDR3 DNA sequence: TGTGCCAGTAGTTATCTGGCCACCGGCGTGACGGGCACCGGGGAGCTGTTTTTT.

The chain couples TRBV5-5 to TRBJ2-6; tentatively, D is TRBD1 or TRBD2 (6 bases each). There are 15 residues in the CDR3. Deletions cut 5 bases from V and 4 bases from J, with 13 bases between. Germline-derived CDR1 and CDR2 are SGHKS and YYEKEE (reference sequence). CDR3: CASRLGGTGANVLTF. The DNA of the CDR3 is TGTGCCAGCAGACTAGGGGGGACCGGGGCCAACGTCCTGACTTTC.

This clone turned up a few times. The rearrangement uses TRBV5-6 and TRBJ2-6; D assignment may be TRBD1 or TRBD2 (5 bases each). With 0 bases removed from V and 3 bases from J, the gap between germline ends came to 7 bases. The CDR3 sequence is 15 residues long. From germline, CDR1 is SGHDT and CDR2 YYEEEE. For the CDR3, the DNA is TGTGCCAGCAGCTTGGGAGGGGTTGGGGCCAACGTCCTGACTTTC. Translating it yields CASSLGGVGANVLTF.

CDR3 amino acids: CASSYGVAGTDTQYF. CDR3 DNA: TGTGCCAGCAGTTACGGGGTAGCGGGCACAGATACGCAGTATTTT. The chain couples TRBV6-2 or TRBV6-3 to TRBJ2-3, with a possible D match to TRBD2 (6 bases). The CDR3 loop spans 15 amino acids. Trimming removed 2 bases at V and 1 base at J, with 10 bases between. The germline gives CDR1 MNHEY, CDR2 SVGEGT.

V and J are TRBV9 and TRBJ1-1; 7 bases fit TRBD1. Germline V gene lookup returns CDR1 SGDLS and CDR2 YYNGEE. This CDR3 comprises 14 residues. V lost 4 bases to trimming and J lost 1 base; unmatched junction nucleotides: 4. The CDR3 sequence is CASSRTGGNTEAFF. In DNA, the CDR3 is TGTGCCAGCAGCAGGACAGGTGGGAACACTGAAGCTTTCTTT.

V gene TRBV7-3 combines with J gene TRBJ2-1; D unresolved. This CDR3 is built from 13 residues. V lost 5 bases to trimming and J lost 4 bases, with 9 bases between them. In germline, CDR1 is SGHTA, CDR2 FQGTGA. CDR3 in DNA: TGTGCCAGCAGCACTGGACCTTACAATGAGCAGTTCTTC. Protein: CASSTGPYNEQFF.

The gene calls are TRBV27 and TRBJ2-1, with 10 bases aligning to TRBD2. Germline V gives CDR1 MNHEY, CDR2 SMNVEV (reference sequence). The trim removed 6 bases at V and 5 bases at J, leaving 4 bases unmatched. The CDR3 loop spans 14 amino acids. In DNA, the CDR3 is TGTGCCAGCAGACCCCTAGCGGGAGACAATGAGCAGTTCTTC. Encoded protein: CASRPLAGDNEQFF.

This clone was seen just once. This chain joins TRBV14 and TRBJ1-5; the D is unclear. This CDR3 has 11 residues. Trimming pared 5 bases from V and 5 bases from J, leaving 4 bases between. CDR1 is SGHDN, CDR2 FVKESK, per germline. CDR3 sequence (DNA): TGTGCCAGCAGCACGGATCAGCCCCAGCATTTT. Translation gives CASSTDQPQHF. Complete variable domain (other parts from reference TRBV14 and TRBJ1-5): EAGVTQFPSHSVIEKGQTVTLRCDPISGHDNLYWYRRVMGKEIKFLLHFVKESKQDESGMPNNRFLAERTGGTYSTLKVQPAELEDSGVYFCASSTDQPQHFGDGTRLSIL.

The chain recombines TRBV10-1 with TRBJ2-1; no clear D. CDR3 length: 13 residues. CDR1 and CDR2 from the germline V gene are WNHNN and SYGVQD (reference sequence). Trimming pared 6 bases from V and 0 bases from J, leaving 6 bases between. The chain's CDR3 is CASSASSYNEQFF. CDR3 DNA: TGCGCCAGCAGCGCTAGCTCCTACAATGAGCAGTTCTTC.

CDR3 region: CAISSSLSGQGSHEQFF. In DNA form, the CDR3 reads TGTGCCATCAGTTCATCTTTGTCGGGACAGGGGTCCCATGAGCAGTTCTTC. The rearrangement joins TRBV10-3 to TRBJ2-1; TRBD1 matches 10 bases. Trimming cost V 5 bases and J 8 bases; bases outside gene matches: 15. This CDR3 contains 17 residues. The germline V gene encodes CDR1 ENHRY and CDR2 SYGVKD.

The chain combines TRBV3-1 (or the pseudogene TRBV3-2) with TRBJ1-1; no clear D. Trimming shortened V by 7 bases and J by 0 bases, and 12 bases separated the two germline ends. Per the germline V gene, CDR1 is LGHDT and CDR2 is YNNKEL (reference sequence). The CDR3 consists of 14 residues. The CDR3 bases are TGTGCCAGCACCCCCGGCCGATTGAACACTGAAGCTTTCTTT. Translation: CASTPGRLNTEAFF.

In this sample, this clone turned up once. The chain uses TRBV9 and TRBJ1-2, with D perhaps TRBD1 (6 bases). CDR1 and CDR2 from the germline V gene are SGDLS and YYNGEE. The CDR3 contains 15 residues. V was pared by 1 base and J by 7 bases, with 17 bases between. Here the CDR3 reads CASSVFSQGPAGYTF. In nucleotides, the CDR3 is TGTGCCAGCAGCGTATTTAGCCAGGGGCCAGCTGGCTACACCTTC.

The V call is TRBV5-1, the J call TRBJ1-2; D gene uncertain. Germline CDR1 is SGHRS and CDR2 is YFSETQ. The CDR3 is 13 residues long. V gave up 0 bases and J gave up 4 bases, with 7 bases separating them. The CDR3 DNA sequence: TGCGCCAGCAGCTTGGGGCACGGCTATGGCTACACCTTC. Translating gives CASSLGHGYGYTF.

This chain links TRBV5-1 with TRBJ2-7, with a possible D match to TRBD1 (6 bases). CDR1 is SGHRS and CDR2 is YFSETQ in the germline V gene. The V and J ends lost 4 bases and 1 base respectively, with 12 bases between them. There are 14 residues in the CDR3. The CDR3 reads CASSADSTSYEQYF. CDR3 nucleotide sequence: TGCGCCAGCAGCGCGGACAGTACATCCTACGAGCAGTACTTC.